Below are 9 T cell receptor beta chains sequenced from a single sample in a study of long-term antiretroviral therapy in people with HIV. Version v3.0 of the immunoSEQ assay ran at survey level. TCRdb's copy holds only in-frame clones and misses some; the assay was immunoSEQ multiplex PCR. Of some 22,000 clones in the sample, 82% were seen once. Sample: unsorted PBMCs, taken at the start of antiretroviral therapy. These receptor sequences come from a man aged 50 to 59 with HIV.

This chain links TRBV5-1 with TRBJ2-1, with D possibly matching TRBD1 (5 bases). This CDR3 is built from 15 residues. Germline-derived CDR1 and CDR2 are SGHRS and YFSETQ. The V and J ends lost 4 bases and 4 bases respectively, with 15 bases between them. CDR3 sequence: CASSPREPLYNEQFF. The CDR3 DNA sequence: TGCGCCAGCAGCCCCAGGGAACCTCTATACAATGAGCAGTTCTTC.

This clone has a single count. V usage is TRBV15 and J usage is TRBJ1-2, with a weak D call TRBD1 (5 bases). Trimming removed 5 bases at V and 0 bases at J, with 28 bases between. The CDR3 runs 20 residues. Germline lookup yields CDR1 LNHNV and CDR2 YYDKDF (reference sequence). The CDR3 coding sequence is TGTGCCACCAGCGCCCACGGTGATGGATTGGCAGGGCGAACTAACTATGGCTACACCTTC. Encoded protein: CATSAHGDGLAGRTNYGYTF.

J is TRBJ2-7 and V is TRBV28, with 7 bases lining up with TRBD1. The CDR3 has 15 residues. With 3 bases clipped from V and 3 bases from J, the junction kept 8 bases outside the gene matches. In germline, CDR1 is MDHEN, CDR2 SYDVKM. The DNA of the CDR3 is TGTGCCAGCAGTTTTCAGGACAGGAGTTTCTACGAGCAGTACTTC. It is translated as CASSFQDRSFYEQYF.

The V and J genes are TRBV28 and TRBJ1-1, with D possibly being TRBD1 (6 bases). Trimming left V 5 bases short and J 4 bases short, with 20 bases between. Germline CDR1 is MDHEN and CDR2 is SYDVKM. The CDR3 is 16 amino acids. The CDR3 protein is CASSPRLGRGGTEAFF. As DNA, the CDR3 is TGTGCCAGCAGTCCGCGGCTGGGCAGGGGAGGCACTGAAGCTTTCTTT.

V usage is TRBV30 and J usage is TRBJ2-7; D is ambiguous. CDR1 and CDR2 from the germline V gene are GTSNPN and SVGIG (reference sequence). CDR3 length equals 12 residues. V lost 1 base and J lost 5, with 9 bases in between. CDR3 sequence (DNA): TGTGCCTGGAGTGGAGCAACCCACGAGCAGTACTTC. Its protein product is CAWSGATHEQYF.

This clone was seen a few times. The J gene is TRBJ1-1, the V gene TRBV30; no clear D. V was clipped by 1 base and J by 10 bases, with 10 bases between them. The germline gives CDR1 GTSNPN, CDR2 SVGIG (reference sequence). CDR3 size: 11 residues. Here the CDR3 reads CAWSGLRRAFF. The CDR3 DNA sequence: TGTGCCTGGAGTGGCCTACGGAGAGCTTTCTTT.

The chain has TRBV4-3 and TRBJ2-7, with 9 bases aligning to TRBD2. The V gene end was trimmed by 4 bases and the J gene end by 7 bases; junction bases not matched to a gene: 8. Germline lookup yields CDR1 LGHNA and CDR2 YSLEER. The CDR3 runs to 14 residues. CDR3 DNA sequence: TGCGCCAGCAGCCCGGGACTAGCCGGGGGGGAGCAGTACTTC. The encoded protein is CASSPGLAGGEQYF.

This clone was detected only once. The CDR3 is CASSLVGTGKAFF. The CDR3 region has the DNA TGTGCCAGCAGCTTGGTTGGGACAGGGAAGGCTTTCTTT. This chain links TRBV5-5 with TRBJ1-1; 9 bases match TRBD1. V lost 0 bases, J lost 11 bases, and 5 bases stayed unmatched. The CDR3 consists of 13 residues. CDR1 SGHKS and CDR2 YYEKEE come from the germline V gene (reference sequence).

The V gene is TRBV10-3, the J gene TRBJ2-7; the D call may be TRBD1 or TRBD2 (5 bases each). Germline assignment: CDR1 ENHRY and CDR2 SYGVKD. The CDR3 runs 12 residues. V lost 6 bases and J 6 bases, leaving 12 bases between the germline ends. In DNA form, the CDR3 reads TGTGCCATCAGCCTCTTGGGACGCGAGCAGTACTTC. It specifies CAISLLGREQYF.